What follows describes a single TCR beta chain. The source of the sample is a study of blood T cell repertoires in COVID-19. Study-wide context: Samples representing acute and convalescent COVID-19 were sourced from the United States, Italy and Spain.

Deletions cut 1 base from V and 10 bases from J, with 8 bases between. Germline loops: CDR1 LGHDT, CDR2 YNNKEL (reference sequence). The CDR3 runs 12 residues. Repertoires were generated with immunoSEQ multiplex PCR, while TCRdb's copy carries only in-frame clones and drops some. The table lists under 350,000 clones, 75% to 90% of them singletons. Sequenced: peripheral blood. The chain recombines TRBV3-1 (or the pseudogene TRBV3-2) with TRBJ2-1; D is possibly TRBD2 (6 bases). The clonotype comes from a middle-aged man with acute or convalescent COVID-19. The CDR3 DNA sequence: TGTGCCAGCAGCCAAGCGGAGGGAGAGCAGTTCTTC. Its protein product is CASSQAEGEQFF.